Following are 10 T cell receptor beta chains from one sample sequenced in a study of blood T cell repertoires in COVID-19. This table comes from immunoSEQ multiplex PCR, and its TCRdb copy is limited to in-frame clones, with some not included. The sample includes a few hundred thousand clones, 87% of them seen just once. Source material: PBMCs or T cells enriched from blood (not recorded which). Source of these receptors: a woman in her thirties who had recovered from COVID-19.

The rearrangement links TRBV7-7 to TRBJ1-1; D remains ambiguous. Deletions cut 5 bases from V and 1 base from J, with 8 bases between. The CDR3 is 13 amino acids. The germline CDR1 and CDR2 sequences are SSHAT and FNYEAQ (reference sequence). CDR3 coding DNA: TGTGCCAGCAGCCGCGGTCCGAACACTGAAGCTTTCTTT. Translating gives CASSRGPNTEAFF.

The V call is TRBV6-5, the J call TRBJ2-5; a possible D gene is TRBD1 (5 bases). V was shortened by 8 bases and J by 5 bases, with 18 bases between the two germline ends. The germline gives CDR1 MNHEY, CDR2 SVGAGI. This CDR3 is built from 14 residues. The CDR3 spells CASRQRTIRETQYF. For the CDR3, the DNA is TGTGCCAGCCGACAGCGAACTATCCGGGAGACCCAGTACTTC.

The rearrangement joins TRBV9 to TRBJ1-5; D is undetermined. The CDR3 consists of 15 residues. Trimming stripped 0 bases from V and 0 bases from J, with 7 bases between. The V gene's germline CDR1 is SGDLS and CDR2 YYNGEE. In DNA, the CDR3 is TGTGCCAGCAGCGTAGGGGAGAATAGCAATCAGCCCCAGCATTTT. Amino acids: CASSVGENSNQPQHF.

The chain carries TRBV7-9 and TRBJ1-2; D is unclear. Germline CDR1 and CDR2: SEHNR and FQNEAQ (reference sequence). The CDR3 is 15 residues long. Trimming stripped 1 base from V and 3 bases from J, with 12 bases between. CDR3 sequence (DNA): TGTGCCAGCAGCTTAGTAGCTAGCTCGGACTATGGCTACACCTTC. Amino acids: CASSLVASSDYGYTF.

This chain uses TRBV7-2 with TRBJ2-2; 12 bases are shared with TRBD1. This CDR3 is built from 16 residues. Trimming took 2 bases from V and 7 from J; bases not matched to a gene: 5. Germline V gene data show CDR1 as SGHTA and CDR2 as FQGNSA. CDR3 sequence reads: CASSLLGQGAVGELFF. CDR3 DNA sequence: TGTGCCAGCAGCTTATTGGGACAGGGGGCAGTCGGGGAGCTGTTTTTT. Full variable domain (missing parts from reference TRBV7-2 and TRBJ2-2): GAGVSQSPSNKVTEKGKDVELRCDPISGHTALYWYRQSLGQGLEFLIYFQGNSAPDKSGLPSDRFSAERTGGSVSTLTIQRTQQEDSAVYLCASSLLGQGAVGELFFGEGSRLTVL.

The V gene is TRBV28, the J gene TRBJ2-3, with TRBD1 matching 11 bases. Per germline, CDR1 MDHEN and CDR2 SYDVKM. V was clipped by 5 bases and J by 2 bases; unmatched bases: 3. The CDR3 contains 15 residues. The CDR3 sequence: CASSKDRGLTDTQYF. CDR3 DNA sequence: TGTGCCAGCAGTAAGGACAGGGGGCTCACAGATACGCAGTATTTT.

CDR3 loop: CASSIVAGQGGNQPQHF. For the CDR3, the DNA is TGTGCCAGCAGCATCGTGGCGGGACAGGGGGGGAATCAGCCCCAGCATTTT. The V gene is TRBV7-9, the J gene TRBJ1-5; 11 nucleotides agree with TRBD1. V was clipped by 5 bases and J by 4 bases; unmatched bases: 10. CDR1 is SEHNR, CDR2 FQNEAQ, per germline (reference sequence). The CDR3 spans 17 residues.

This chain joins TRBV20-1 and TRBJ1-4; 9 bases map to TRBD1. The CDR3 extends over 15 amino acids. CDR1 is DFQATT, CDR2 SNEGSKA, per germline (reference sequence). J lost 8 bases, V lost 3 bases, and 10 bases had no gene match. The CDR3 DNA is TGCAGTGCTAGTATCATGGGGGACAGGGACGAAAAACTGTTTTTT. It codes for CSASIMGDRDEKLFF.

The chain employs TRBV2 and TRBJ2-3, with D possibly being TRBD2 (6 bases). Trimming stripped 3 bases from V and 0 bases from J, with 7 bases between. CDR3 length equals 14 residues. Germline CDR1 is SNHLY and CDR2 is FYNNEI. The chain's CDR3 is CASSEGLSTDTQYF. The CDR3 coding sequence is TGTGCCAGCAGTGAGGGACTTAGCACAGATACGCAGTATTTT. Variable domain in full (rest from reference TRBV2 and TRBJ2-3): EPEVTQTPSHQVTQMGQEVILRCVPISNHLYFYWYRQILGQKVEFLVSFYNNEISEKSEIFDDQFSVERPDGSNFTLKIRSTKLEDSAMYFCASSEGLSTDTQYFGPGTRLTVL.

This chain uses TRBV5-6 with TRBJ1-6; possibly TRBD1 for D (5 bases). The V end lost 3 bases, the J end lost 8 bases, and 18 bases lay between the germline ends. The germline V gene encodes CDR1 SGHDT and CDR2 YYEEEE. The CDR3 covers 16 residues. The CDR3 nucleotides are TGTGCCAGCAGCTCATCCGCGGTGCAGGGTTATTCACCCCTCCACTTT. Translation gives CASSSSAVQGYSPLHF. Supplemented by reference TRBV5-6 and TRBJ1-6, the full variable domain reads DAGVTQSPTHLIKTRGQQVTLRCSPKSGHDTVSWYQQALGQGPQFIFQYYEEEERQRGNFPDRFSGHQFPNYSSELNVNALLLGDSALYLCASSSSAVQGYSPLHFGNGTRLTVT.